The clone carrying this T cell receptor (beta chain) was seen a single time. Its antigen is still unknown. These data belong to a study of graft-versus-host responses after intestinal transplantation. Sequenced by immunoSEQ multiplex PCR; TCRdb stores in-frame clones only, minus some. The sample has tens of thousands of clones, roughly 90% seen once. Germline assignment: CDR1 MGHRA and CDR2 YSYEKL. The CDR3 loop spans 15 amino acids. Trimming stripped 0 bases from V and 4 bases from J, with 12 bases between. This TCR was sampled from a human donor who was the organ donor for an intestinal transplant. Sequencing was performed on unstimulated CD8+ T cells sorted from spleen or lymph node cells, taken before transplant. This chain uses TRBV4-1 with TRBJ1-2; D possibly corresponds to TRBD1 (6 bases). The CDR3 DNA is TGCGCCAGCAGCCAAGACTGGACAGTGGCCTATGGCTACACCTTC. Translating gives CASSQDWTVAYGYTF.